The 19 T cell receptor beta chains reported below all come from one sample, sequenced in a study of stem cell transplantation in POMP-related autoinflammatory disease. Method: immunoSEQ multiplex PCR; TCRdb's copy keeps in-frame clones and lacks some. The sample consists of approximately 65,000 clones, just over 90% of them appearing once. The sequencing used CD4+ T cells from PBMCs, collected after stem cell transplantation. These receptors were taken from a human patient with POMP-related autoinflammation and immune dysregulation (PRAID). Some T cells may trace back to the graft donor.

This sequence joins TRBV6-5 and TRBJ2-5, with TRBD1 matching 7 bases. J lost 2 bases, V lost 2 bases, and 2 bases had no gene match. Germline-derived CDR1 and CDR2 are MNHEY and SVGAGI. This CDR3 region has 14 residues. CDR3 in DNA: TGTGCCAGCAGTTACGGCAGGGGGCAAGAGACCCAGTACTTC. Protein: CASSYGRGQETQYF.

Here the CDR3 DNA reads TGTGCCAGCAGTTACCGACGGTCTAATGAAAAACTGTTTTTT. Encoded protein: CASSYRRSNEKLFF. The chain uses TRBV6-5 and TRBJ1-4; D is ambiguous. The V end was cut by 2 bases, the J end by 3 bases, with 7 bases between. In germline, CDR1 is MNHEY, CDR2 SVGAGI. This CDR3 has 14 amino acids.

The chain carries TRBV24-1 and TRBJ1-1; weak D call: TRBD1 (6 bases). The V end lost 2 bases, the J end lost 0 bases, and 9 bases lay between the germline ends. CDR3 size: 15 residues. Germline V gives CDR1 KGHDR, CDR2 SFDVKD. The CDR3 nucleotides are TGTGCCACCAGTGATTCAGGGGTTATGAACACTGAAGCTTTCTTT. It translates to CATSDSGVMNTEAFF.

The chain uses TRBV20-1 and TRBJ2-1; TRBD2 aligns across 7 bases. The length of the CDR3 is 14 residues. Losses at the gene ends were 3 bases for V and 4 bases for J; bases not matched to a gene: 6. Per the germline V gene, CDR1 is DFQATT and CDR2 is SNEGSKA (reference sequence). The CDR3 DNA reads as TGCAGTGCTAGTTTGCGGGAGCTATACAATGAGCAGTTCTTC. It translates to CSASLRELYNEQFF.

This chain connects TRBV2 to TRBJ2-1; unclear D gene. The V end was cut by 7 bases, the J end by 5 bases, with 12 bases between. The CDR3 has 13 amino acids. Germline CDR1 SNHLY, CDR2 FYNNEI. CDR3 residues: CASTLRGHNEQFF. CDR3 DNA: TGTGCCAGCACCCTCCGCGGCCACAATGAGCAGTTCTTC.

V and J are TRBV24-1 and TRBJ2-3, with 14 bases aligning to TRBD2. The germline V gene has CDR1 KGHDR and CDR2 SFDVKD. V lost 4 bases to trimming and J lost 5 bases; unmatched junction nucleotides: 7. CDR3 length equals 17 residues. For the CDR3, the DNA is TGTGCCACCAGTGACTCGACTAGCGGGGGGGCCTTAGATACGCAGTATTTT. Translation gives CATSDSTSGGALDTQYF.

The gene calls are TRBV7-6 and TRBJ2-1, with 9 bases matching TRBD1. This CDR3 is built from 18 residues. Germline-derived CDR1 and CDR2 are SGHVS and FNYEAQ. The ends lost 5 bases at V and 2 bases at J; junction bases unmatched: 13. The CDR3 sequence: CASSPGVAGTGPYNEQFF. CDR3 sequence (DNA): TGTGCCAGCAGCCCAGGGGTCGCCGGGACAGGGCCCTACAATGAGCAGTTCTTC. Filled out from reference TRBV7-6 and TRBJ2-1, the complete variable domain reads GAGVSQSPRYKVTKRGQDVALRCDPISGHVSLYWYRQALGQGPEFLTYFNYEAQQDKSGLPNDRFSAERPEGSISTLTIQRTEQRDSAMYRCASSPGVAGTGPYNEQFFGPGTRLTVL.

The CDR3 nucleotides read TGTGCCAGCAGCGAACTACAGGGAGCTGGGGCCAACGTCCTGACTTTC. Residues: CASSELQGAGANVLTF. The chain uses TRBV11-2 and TRBJ2-6; a weak D match, TRBD1 (6 bases). CDR3 length: 16 amino acids. CDR1 and CDR2 (germline): SGHAT, FQNNGV. V shed 5 bases and J shed 2 bases, with 13 bases lying between them.

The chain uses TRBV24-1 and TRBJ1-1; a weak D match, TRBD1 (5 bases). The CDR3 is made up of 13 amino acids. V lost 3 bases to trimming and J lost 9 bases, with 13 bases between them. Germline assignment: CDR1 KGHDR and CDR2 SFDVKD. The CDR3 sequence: CATSDPGTEKAFF. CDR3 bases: TGTGCCACCAGTGATCCCGGGACGGAGAAAGCTTTCTTT.

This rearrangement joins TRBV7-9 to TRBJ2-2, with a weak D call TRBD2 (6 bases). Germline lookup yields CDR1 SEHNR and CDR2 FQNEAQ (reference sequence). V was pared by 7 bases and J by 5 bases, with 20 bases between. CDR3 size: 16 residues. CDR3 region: CASIRREPKGTGELFF. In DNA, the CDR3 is TGTGCCAGCATCAGACGGGAGCCAAAAGGGACCGGGGAGCTGTTTTTT. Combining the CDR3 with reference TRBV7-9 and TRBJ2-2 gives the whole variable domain DTGVSQNPRHKITKRGQNVTFRCDPISEHNRLYWYRQTLGQGPEFLTYFQNEAQLEKSRLLSDRFSAERPKGSFSTLEIQRTEQGDSAMYLCASIRREPKGTGELFFGEGSRLTVL.

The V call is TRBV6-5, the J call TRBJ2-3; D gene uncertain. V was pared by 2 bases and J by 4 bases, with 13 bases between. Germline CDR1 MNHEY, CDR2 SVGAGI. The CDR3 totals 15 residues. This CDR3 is CASSYGWHGADTQYF. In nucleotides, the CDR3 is TGTGCCAGCAGTTACGGGTGGCACGGAGCAGATACGCAGTATTTT.

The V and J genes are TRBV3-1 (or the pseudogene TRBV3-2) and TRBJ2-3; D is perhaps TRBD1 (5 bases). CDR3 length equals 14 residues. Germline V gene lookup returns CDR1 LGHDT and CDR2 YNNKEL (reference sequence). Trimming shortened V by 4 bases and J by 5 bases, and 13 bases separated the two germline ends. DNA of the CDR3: TGTGCCAGCAGCCTTTTGGGGCAAGGAGATACGCAGTATTTT. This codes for CASSLLGQGDTQYF.

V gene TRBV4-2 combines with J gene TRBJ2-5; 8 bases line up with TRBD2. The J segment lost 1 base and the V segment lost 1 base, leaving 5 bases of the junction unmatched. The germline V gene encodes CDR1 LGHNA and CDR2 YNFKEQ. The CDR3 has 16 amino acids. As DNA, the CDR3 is TGTGCCAGCAGCCAAGGGGCGGCGGGGGGCCAAGAGACCCAGTACTTC. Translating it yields CASSQGAAGGQETQYF.

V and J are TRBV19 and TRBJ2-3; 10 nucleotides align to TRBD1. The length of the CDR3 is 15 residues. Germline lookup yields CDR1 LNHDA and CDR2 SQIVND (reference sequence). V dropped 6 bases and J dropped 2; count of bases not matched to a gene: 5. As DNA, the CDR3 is TGTGCCAGTAGCCCGGGACAGGGGTACACAGATACGCAGTATTTT. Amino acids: CASSPGQGYTDTQYF.

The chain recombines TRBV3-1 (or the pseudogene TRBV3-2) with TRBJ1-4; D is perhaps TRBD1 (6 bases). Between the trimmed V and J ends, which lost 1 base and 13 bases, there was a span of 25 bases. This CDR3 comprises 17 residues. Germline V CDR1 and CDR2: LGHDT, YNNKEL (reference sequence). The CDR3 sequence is CASSQGVPGAVAYGLFF. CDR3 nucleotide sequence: TGTGCCAGCAGCCAAGGAGTTCCGGGGGCCGTCGCTTATGGACTGTTTTTT.

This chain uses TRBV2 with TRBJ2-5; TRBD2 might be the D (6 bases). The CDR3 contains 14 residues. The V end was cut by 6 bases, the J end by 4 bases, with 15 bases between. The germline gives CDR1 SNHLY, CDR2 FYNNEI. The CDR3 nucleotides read TGTGCCAGCAGCGTCGACCCTAGCGCAGAGACCCAGTACTTC. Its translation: CASSVDPSAETQYF.

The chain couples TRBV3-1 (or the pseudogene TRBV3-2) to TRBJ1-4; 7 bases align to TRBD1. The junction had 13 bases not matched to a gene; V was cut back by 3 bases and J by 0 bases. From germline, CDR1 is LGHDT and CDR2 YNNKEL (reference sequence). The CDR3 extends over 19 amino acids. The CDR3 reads CASSQATGDRVTTNEKLFF. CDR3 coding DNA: TGTGCCAGCAGCCAGGCCACCGGAGACAGGGTAACAACTAATGAAAAACTGTTTTTT.

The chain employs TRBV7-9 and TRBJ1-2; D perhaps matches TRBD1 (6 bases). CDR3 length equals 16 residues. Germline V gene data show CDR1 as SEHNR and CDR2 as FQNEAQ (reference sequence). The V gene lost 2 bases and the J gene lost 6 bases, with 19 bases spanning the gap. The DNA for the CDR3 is TGTGCCAGCAGCTTAAGCCACCTACAGGGTTCGAATGGCTACACCTTC. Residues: CASSLSHLQGSNGYTF.

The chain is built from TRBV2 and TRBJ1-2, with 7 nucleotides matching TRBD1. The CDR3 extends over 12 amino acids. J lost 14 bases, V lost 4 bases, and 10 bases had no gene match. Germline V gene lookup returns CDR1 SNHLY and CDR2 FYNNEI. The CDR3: CASSGDRGPDTF. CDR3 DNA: TGTGCCAGCAGTGGAGATAGGGGGCCCGATACCTTC.